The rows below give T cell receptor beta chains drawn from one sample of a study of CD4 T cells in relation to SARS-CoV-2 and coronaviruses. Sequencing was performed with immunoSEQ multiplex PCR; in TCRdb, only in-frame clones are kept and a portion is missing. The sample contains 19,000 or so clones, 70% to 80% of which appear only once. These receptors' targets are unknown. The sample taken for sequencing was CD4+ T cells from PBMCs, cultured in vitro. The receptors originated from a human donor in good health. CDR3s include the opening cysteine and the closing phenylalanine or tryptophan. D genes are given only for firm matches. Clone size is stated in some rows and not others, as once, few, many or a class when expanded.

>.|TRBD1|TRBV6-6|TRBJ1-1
CASREGQQNTEAFF
TGTGCCAGCAGGGAGGGACAGCAGAACACTGAAGCTTTCTTT
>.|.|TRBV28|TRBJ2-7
CASSLAQLGGYRDEQYF
TGTGCCAGCAGTTTAGCCCAACTTGGGGGTTATAGAGACGAGCAGTACTTC
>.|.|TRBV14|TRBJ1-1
CASSWTANTEAFF
TGTGCCAGCAGCTGGACAGCGAACACTGAAGCTTTCTTT
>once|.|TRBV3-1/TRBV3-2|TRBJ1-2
CASNTGNYGYTF
TGTGCCAGCAATACGGGCAACTATGGCTACACCTTC
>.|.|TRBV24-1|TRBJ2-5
CATSDPGRGRETQYF
TGTGCCACCAGTGATCCCGGACGGGGTCGAGAGACCCAGTACTTC
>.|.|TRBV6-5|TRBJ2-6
CASRVDSSGANVLTF
TGTGCCAGCAGAGTCGACAGCTCTGGGGCCAACGTCCTGACTTTC
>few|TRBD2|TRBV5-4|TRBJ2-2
CASSWGLAGDTGELFF
TGTGCCAGCAGCTGGGGACTAGCGGGAGACACCGGGGAGCTGTTTTTT
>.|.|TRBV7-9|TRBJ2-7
CASSSWGGEGGMYEQYF
TGTGCCAGCAGCTCTTGGGGGGGGGAGGGGGGAATGTACGAGCAGTACTTC
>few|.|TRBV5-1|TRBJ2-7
CASSLSGYEQYF
TGCGCCAGCAGCTTGTCCGGCTACGAGCAGTACTTC
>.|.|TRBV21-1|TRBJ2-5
CASSKPVRLAGAETQYF
TGTGCCAGCAGCAAACCCGTTAGACTAGCGGGAGCAGAGACCCAGTACTTC
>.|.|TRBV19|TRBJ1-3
CASSKDGLSGNTIYF
TGTGCCAGTAGTAAGGACGGCCTATCTGGAAACACCATATATTTT
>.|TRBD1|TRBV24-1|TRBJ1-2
CATSDPGTASGYTF
TGTGCCACCAGTGACCCCGGGACAGCCAGTGGCTACACCTTC
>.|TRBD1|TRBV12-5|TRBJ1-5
CASGQTGGSQPQHF
TGTGCTAGTGGCCAAACAGGGGGCTCACAGCCCCAGCATTTT
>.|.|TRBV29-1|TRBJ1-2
CSVGDGNYGYTF
TGCAGCGTGGGTGATGGGAACTATGGCTACACCTTC
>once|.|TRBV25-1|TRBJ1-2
CASSDRSTGLVGYTF
TGTGCCAGCAGTGATCGTTCCACAGGGTTGGTTGGCTACACCTTC
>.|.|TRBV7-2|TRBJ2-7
CASSLVAEPSSYEQYF
TGTGCCAGCAGCTTAGTAGCGGAACCTTCCTCCTACGAGCAGTACTTC
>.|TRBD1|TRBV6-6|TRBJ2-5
CASSRQGATKETQYF
TGTGCCAGCAGTCGACAGGGGGCGACCAAAGAGACCCAGTACTTC
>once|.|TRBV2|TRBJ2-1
CASNLAPSGNEQFF
TGTGCCAGCAATTTGGCTCCCTCGGGGAATGAGCAGTTCTTC
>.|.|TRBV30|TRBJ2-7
CAWTRTRGTAVVEQYF
TGTGCCTGGACGAGAACCCGCGGGACAGCCGTCGTCGAGCAGTACTTC
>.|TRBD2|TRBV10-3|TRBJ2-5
CAISSGTSIGQETQYF
TGTGCCATCAGCTCCGGGACTAGCATTGGCCAAGAGACCCAGTACTTC
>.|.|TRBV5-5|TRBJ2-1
CASSLGGSSYNEQFF
TGTGCCAGCAGCTTGGGGGGGAGCTCCTACAATGAGCAGTTCTTC
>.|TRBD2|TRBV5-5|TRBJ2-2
CASSRGTSGSNTGELFF
TGTGCCAGCAGCAGAGGGACTAGCGGGTCGAACACCGGGGAGCTGTTTTTT
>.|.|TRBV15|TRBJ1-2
CATSPDRNYGYTF
TGTGCCACCAGCCCCGACAGAAACTATGGCTACACCTTC
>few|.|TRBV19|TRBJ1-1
CASSRTGQNTEAFF
TGTGCCAGTAGTAGAACTGGACAGAACACTGAAGCTTTCTTT
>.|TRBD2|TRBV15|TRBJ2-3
CATSRDLAGADTQYF
TGTGCCACCAGCAGAGATCTAGCGGGAGCAGATACGCAGTATTTT
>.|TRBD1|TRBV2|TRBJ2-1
CASTGQGNNEQFF
TGTGCCAGCACGGGACAGGGGAACAATGAGCAGTTCTTC
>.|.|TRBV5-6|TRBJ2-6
CASSSTRKRANVLTF
TGTGCCAGCAGCTCAACACGGAAAAGGGCCAACGTCCTGACTTTC
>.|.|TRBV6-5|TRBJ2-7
CASSLSVGSYEQYF
TGTGCCAGCAGCCTATCCGTGGGCTCCTACGAGCAGTACTTC
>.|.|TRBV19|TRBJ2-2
CASREVAGELFF
TGTGCCAGCAGGGAAGTCGCCGGGGAGCTGTTTTTT
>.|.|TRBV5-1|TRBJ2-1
CASSLGQGYNEQFF
TGCGCCAGCAGCTTGGGGCAGGGCTACAATGAGCAGTTCTTC
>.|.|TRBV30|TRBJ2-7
CAWDRPNYEQYF
TGTGCCTGGGACAGACCAAACTACGAGCAGTACTTC
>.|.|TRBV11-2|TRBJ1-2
CASSLARGGTNYGYTF
TGTGCCAGCAGCTTAGCCCGGGGAGGGACTAACTATGGCTACACCTTC
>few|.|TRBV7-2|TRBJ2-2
CASSIRGSGSGELFF
TGTGCCAGCAGCATTAGAGGGTCGGGGTCCGGGGAGCTGTTTTTT
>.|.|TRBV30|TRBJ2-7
CAWRSDWAYEQYF
TGTGCCTGGAGGTCGGACTGGGCCTACGAGCAGTACTTC
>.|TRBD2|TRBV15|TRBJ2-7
CATSRDVASGFYEQYF
TGTGCCACCAGCAGAGATGTTGCTAGCGGTTTCTACGAGCAGTACTTC
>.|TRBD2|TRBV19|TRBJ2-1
CASRVWSIGTSGIGEQFF
TGTGCCAGTAGGGTATGGAGCATCGGGACTAGCGGCATAGGAGAGCAGTTCTTC
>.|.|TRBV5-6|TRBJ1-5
CASSLQLSSNQPQHF
TGTGCCAGCAGCTTGCAACTCAGTAGCAATCAGCCCCAGCATTTT
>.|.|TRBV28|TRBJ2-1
CASSLLPGPWDEQFF
TGTGCCAGCAGTTTATTACCGGGCCCCTGGGATGAGCAGTTCTTC
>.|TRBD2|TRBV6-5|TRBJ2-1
CATGIAGGVNEQFF
TGTGCCACGGGGATAGCGGGAGGGGTCAATGAGCAGTTCTTC
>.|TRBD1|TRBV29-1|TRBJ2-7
CSINRGPNEQYF
TGCAGCATTAACAGGGGGCCCAACGAGCAGTACTTC
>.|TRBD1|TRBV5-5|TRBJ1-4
CASTRTGNEKLFF
TGTGCCAGCACTCGGACAGGGAATGAAAAACTGTTTTTT